The clone carrying this TCR beta chain is medium-sized. The antigen remains undetermined. TCRdb re-called the reads through MiXCR, storing one row per CDR3 protein. The table has some 14,000 distinct CDR3 sequences, 20% to 25% seen once. This record comes from a study of liver allograft versus peripheral blood T cells. Study overall: Transplanted livers and recipients' peripheral blood had their T cell receptor repertoires compared. Study-wide points: There were reportedly differences between T cell receptor repertoires inside liver allografts and those in peripheral blood.

This CDR3 is built from 15 residues. The germline V and J ends were trimmed by 9 bases and 0 bases, with 16 bases remaining between them. The germline V gene encodes CDR1 KGHDR and CDR2 SFDVKD. This sequence was found in a human patient who had a liver transplant. Some T cells may be supplied by the graft donor. The rearrangement links TRBV24-1 to TRBJ1-1, with D unclear. Here the CDR3 reads CATELGPLMNTEAFF. CDR3 sequence (DNA): TGTGCCACCGAGCTTGGCCCTCTCATGAACACTGAAGCTTTCTTT.